This entry describes one T cell receptor (beta chain). This clonotype has just a few counts. The antigen this receptor binds is unknown. It has no much larger one-base neighbor in the sample; base qualities were not kept. This sample was included in a study of patients and donors after allogeneic stem cell transplantation (dated by TCRdb to about 2020). At the junction V is shortened by 4 bases and J by 1 base, with 8 bases in between. From the cysteine up to the phenylalanine, the CDR3 has a length of 13 residues. Only the CDR3 DNA stays, 39 bases, in frame from base 1. CDR1 and CDR2, per the germline V gene, are SGHRS and YFSETQ. Libraries came from RT-PCR. Sequenced on a NextSeq 550. In-frame beta chains were kept once TCRdb had trimmed the public reads at Q25 with fastp and called clones with MiXCR. Entries that share a CDR3 protein sequence are merged under the most common genes and DNA. In this sample the table shows 150,000 to 200,000 distinct CDR3 sequences, approximately 25% of which occur a single time. The top ten clones comprise 26% of the sample.

Sequencing input: blood, either unsorted or a sorted T cell fraction (not recorded which). The clonotype comes from a human donor who was either an allogeneic HSCT recipient or a stem cell or donor lymphocyte infusion donor (not recorded which). It is not recorded whose cells these are; they may come from a transplant donor. Recombination connected TRBV5-1 to TRBJ1-1; there is no confident call for the D gene. CDR3 sequence: CASSAEGNTEAFF. The DNA sequence is given as TGCGCCAGCAGCGCCGAGGGGAACACTGAAGCTTTCTTT.